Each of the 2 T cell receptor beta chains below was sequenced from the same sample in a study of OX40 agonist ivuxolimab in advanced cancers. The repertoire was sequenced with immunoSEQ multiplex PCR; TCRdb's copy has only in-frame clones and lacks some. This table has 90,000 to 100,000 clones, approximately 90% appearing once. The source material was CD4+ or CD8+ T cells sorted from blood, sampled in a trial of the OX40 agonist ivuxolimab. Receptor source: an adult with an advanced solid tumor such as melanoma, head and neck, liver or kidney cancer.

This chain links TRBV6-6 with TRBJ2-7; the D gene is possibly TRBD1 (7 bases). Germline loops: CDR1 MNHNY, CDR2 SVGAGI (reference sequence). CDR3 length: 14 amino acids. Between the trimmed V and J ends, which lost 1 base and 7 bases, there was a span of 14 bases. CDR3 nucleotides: TGTGCCAGCAGTTACTTGGAGGGGGCGGGTGAGCAGTACGTC. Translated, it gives CASSYLEGAGEQYV.

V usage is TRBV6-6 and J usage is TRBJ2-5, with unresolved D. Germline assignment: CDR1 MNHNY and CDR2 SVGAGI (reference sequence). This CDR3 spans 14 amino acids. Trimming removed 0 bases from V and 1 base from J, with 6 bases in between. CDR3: CASSYSGIQETQYF. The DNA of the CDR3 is TGTGCCAGCAGTTACTCAGGGATCCAAGAGACCCAGTACTTC.